This T cell receptor (beta chain) was sequenced for a study of cytomegalovirus exposure and HLA in healthy donors. Deletions cut 4 bases from V and 7 bases from J, with 11 bases between. The CDR3 has 12 amino acids. CDR1 and CDR2 (germline): SQVTM, ANQGSEA. Vbeta (60) and Jbeta (13) primers were used in the PCR. Libraries were prepared by immunoSEQ multiplex PCR; TCRdb keeps only in-frame clonotypes and omits some of them. The top ten hold roughly 31% of the sample, which has roughly 120,000 clones, under 80% seen once. What was sequenced was PBMCs. This TCR derives from a man between 60 and 75 years old in good health and CMV-seropositive. The rearrangement joins TRBV29-1 to TRBJ1-5; possibly TRBD1 for D (6 bases). The CDR3 sequence is CSVGAGDQPQHF. CDR3 nucleotides: TGCAGCGTTGGGGCAGGGGACCAGCCCCAGCATTTT.